This is a list of T cell receptor beta chains from one sample in a study of human CD8 memory T cell subsets. TCRdb reprocessed the 5' RACE reads, keeping one entry per CDR3 protein, no DNA. The ten top clones account for approximately 5%, within a sample of about 18,000 distinct CDR3 sequences. Sequences were obtained from CD8+ T cells from PBMCs. The receptors shown here come from a human donor in good health. CDR3s include the opening cysteine and the closing phenylalanine or tryptophan. Not every row has a clone size; where given, it reads once, few, many or a size class.

15,TRBJ2-1,TRBV7-7,NA,CASSPTSEYYNEQFF
12,TRBJ1-2,TRBV24-1,NA,CATYGEPGGYTF
15,TRBJ1-6,TRBV11-2,NA,CASSRGTLYNSPLHF
16,TRBJ2-5,TRBV6-2/TRBV6-3,NA,CASSYSTPGLAVAQYF
15,TRBJ2-7,TRBV7-8,NA,CASSRNPGQAYEQYF
12,TRBJ2-7,TRBV19,NA,CASTGTDYEQYF
16,TRBJ1-5,TRBV7-8,medium-sized,CASSDTLGDSNQPQHF
13,TRBJ2-7,TRBV28,NA,CASSFTGEGEQYF
16,TRBJ2-3,TRBV29-1,NA,CSVSPWGSLGTDTQYF
17,TRBJ1-5,TRBV10-2,NA,CASSELNRDDSNQPQHF
14,TRBJ2-5,TRBV12-3/TRBV12-4,NA,CASSAAQGEETQYF
15,TRBJ2-7,TRBV6-1,NA,CASSEEGDYRYEQYF
11,TRBJ2-3,TRBV12-3/TRBV12-4,NA,CASSPADTQYF
13,TRBJ2-7,TRBV7-9,medium-sized,CASSPFAGGEQYF
15,TRBJ2-3,TRBV7-2,NA,CASSTREDRTDTQYF
13,TRBJ1-4,TRBV7-9,NA,CASSQPGREKLFF
15,TRBJ2-1,TRBV6-1,NA,CASSDDPSSYNEQFF
15,TRBJ2-1,TRBV7-9,NA,CASSLGPGLYNEQFF
14,TRBJ1-4,TRBV19,NA,CASSIVATNEKLFF
17,TRBJ1-1,TRBV12-3/TRBV12-4,NA,CASSLEVRETHDTEAFF
15,TRBJ2-5,TRBV19,NA,CASSMVAGQQETQYF
12,TRBJ2-1,TRBV27,NA,CASKNNYNEQFF
17,TRBJ1-1,TRBV20-1,NA,CSARDLWNRGMNTEAFF
11,TRBJ1-2,TRBV7-9,NA,CASSFDYGYTF
14,TRBJ1-1,TRBV29-1,medium-sized,CSVPGGVKNTEAFF
15,TRBJ2-5,TRBV7-6,NA,CASSSRDTGQETQYF
12,TRBJ1-6,TRBV9,NA,CASSGDNSPLHF
13,TRBJ2-1,TRBV7-8,NA,CASSLAPGNEQFF
16,TRBJ2-1,TRBV4-2,NA,CASSQALSGSYNEQFF
13,TRBJ2-4,TRBV19,NA,CASSGPTSGGEYF
17,TRBJ2-3,TRBV2,NA,CASSEGMGSPFADTQYF
13,TRBJ2-2,TRBV6-2/TRBV6-3,NA,CASSYSNTGELFF
13,TRBJ2-1,TRBV28,NA,CASSLRGDSRTFF
14,TRBJ2-2,TRBV30,NA,CAWSVAGNTGELFF
15,TRBJ2-1,TRBV5-5,NA,CASSLTSGGYNEQFF
14,TRBJ2-7,TRBV7-8,NA,CASSLVGGSGEQYF
15,TRBJ1-5,TRBV24-1,NA,CATSDDDRSNQPQHF
15,TRBJ1-2,TRBV5-4,NA,CASSLGQGWNYGYTF
16,TRBJ2-3,TRBV24-1,NA,CATSDRTSGPRDTQYF
14,TRBJ2-7,TRBV6-2/TRBV6-3,medium-sized,CASSPQDRADEQYF
11,TRBJ1-1,TRBV5-6,NA,CASSFSTEAFF
14,TRBJ2-3,TRBV6-1,NA,CASSRTGFTDTQYF
13,TRBJ1-1,TRBV29-1,medium-sized,CSVGWPTNTEAFF
15,TRBJ1-1,TRBV7-8,NA,CASSLLGGRNTEAFF
15,TRBJ2-1,TRBV6-2/TRBV6-3,NA,CASSGREGLYNEQFF
16,TRBJ2-3,TRBV7-9,NA,CASSLTSGEFTDTQYF
11,TRBJ2-5,TRBV2,NA,CARQGGETQYF
15,TRBJ2-3,TRBV24-1,NA,CATSDLSESTDTQYF
16,TRBJ1-2,TRBV7-2,NA,CASSLYEGGQGYGYTF
15,TRBJ2-3,TRBV9,NA,CASSGGLELSDTQYF
15,TRBJ2-1,TRBV29-1,NA,CSVEKIYHNYNEQFF
14,TRBJ2-7,TRBV11-2,NA,CASSSGDGYYEQYF
14,TRBJ2-7,TRBV6-5,NA,CASRGGQGPYEQYF
13,TRBJ2-7,TRBV7-9,medium-sized,CASGGGQGYEQYF
16,TRBJ2-1,TRBV9,NA,CASSPPLASSYNEQFF
16,TRBJ1-5,TRBV28,NA,CASSLRTEKSNQPQHF
15,TRBJ1-1,TRBV7-9,NA,CASSSTRDGYTEAFF
14,TRBJ2-7,TRBV7-8,medium-sized,CASSSGTSAYEQYF